This T cell receptor (beta chain) came from a study of T cells in Graves' hyperthyroidism and ophthalmopathy. Study-wide points: Clonotypes that were expanded in thyroid above 0.001 mostly appeared in blood too.

Each diagnosis was grounded in clinical symptoms, serum thyroxine and TRAb, thyroid ultrasound, and orbital computed tomography. This clonotype has only a few counts. Its antigen is undetermined. Template material for amplifying TCR beta CDR3 regions consisted of RNA transcripts. RT-PCR in the first round (using the HTBI primer set) targeted the TCR CDR3. From the multiplex PCR reads, TCRdb called clonotypes with MiXCR, one entry per CDR3 protein. The sample yields over 300,000 distinct CDR3 sequences, around 13% seen once. Between the trimmed V and J ends, which lost 0 bases and 3 bases, there was a span of 12 bases. Germline V gene sequence: CDR1 LGHDT, CDR2 YNNKEL (reference sequence). The CDR3 runs to 16 residues.

The chain employs TRBV3-1 and TRBJ1-3; perhaps TRBD1 as D (6 bases). The sequence came from a woman between 40 and 50 years old with Graves' ophthalmopathy. Sequencing was carried out using blood. The CDR3 DNA is TGTGCCAGCAGCCAAGAAACAGGGTTAGGTGGAAACACCATATATTTT. Residues: CASSQETGLGGNTIYF.